The rows below give T cell receptor beta chains drawn from one sample of a study of cytotoxic CD8 clonotypes in ibrutinib-treated CLL. Sequencing used immunoSEQ multiplex PCR; TCRdb keeps in-frame clones, though not all of them. The sample includes under 200,000 clones, approximately 80% of them seen just once. Sequencing was performed on PBMCs, taken after 24 months of ibrutinib treatment. The receptors shown here come from a human donor with chronic lymphocytic leukemia. Each CDR3 is given with its conserved first and last residue. The order of the fields is CDR3 protein, CDR3 DNA, CDR3 length, J gene, V gene, clone size, D gene. The D gene is left open where the match is weak. Size is stated for part of the rows, as once, few or many counts, or as a class when the clone is expanded.

CDR3 protein: CASSEPTGGKAEAFF
CDR3 DNA: TGTGCCAGCAGCGAACCAACAGGGGGCAAGGCTGAAGCTTTCTTT
CDR3 length: 15
J gene: TRBJ1-1
V gene: TRBV6-4
clone size: once
D gene: TRBD1

CDR3 protein: CAWSGTVRTYEQYF
CDR3 DNA: TGTGCCTGGAGTGGGACAGTAAGGACCTACGAGCAGTACTTC
CDR3 length: 14
J gene: TRBJ2-7
V gene: TRBV30
clone size: NA
D gene: NA

CDR3 protein: CASSGDSDRNQPQHF
CDR3 DNA: TGTGCCAGCAGTGGGGACAGTGACCGCAATCAGCCCCAGCATTTT
CDR3 length: 15
J gene: TRBJ1-5
V gene: TRBV2
clone size: NA
D gene: TRBD1

CDR3 protein: CASVGGGNTIYF
CDR3 DNA: TGTGCCAGCGTAGGAGGTGGAAACACCATATATTTT
CDR3 length: 12
J gene: TRBJ1-3
V gene: TRBV28
clone size: NA
D gene: NA

CDR3 protein: CASSLKPGTQYF
CDR3 DNA: TGTGCCAGCAGCTTAAAGCCCGGTACGCAGTATTTT
CDR3 length: 12
J gene: TRBJ2-3
V gene: TRBV11-1
clone size: NA
D gene: NA

CDR3 protein: CASSQLPDPSNEQFF
CDR3 DNA: TGTGCCAGCAGCCAACTCCCTGATCCTTCCAATGAGCAGTTCTTC
CDR3 length: 15
J gene: TRBJ2-1
V gene: TRBV4-2
clone size: NA
D gene: NA

CDR3 protein: CASRPLAGSYEQYF
CDR3 DNA: TGTGCCAGCAGACCACTAGCGGGATCCTACGAGCAGTACTTC
CDR3 length: 14
J gene: TRBJ2-7
V gene: TRBV13
clone size: NA
D gene: TRBD2

CDR3 protein: CASSEGRTVPTIYF
CDR3 DNA: TGTGCCAGCAGTGAAGGAAGGACCGTTCCCACCATATATTTT
CDR3 length: 14
J gene: TRBJ1-3
V gene: TRBV6-1
clone size: NA
D gene: NA

CDR3 protein: CASSLAMRGNYGYTF
CDR3 DNA: TGCGCCAGCAGCTTGGCGATGAGGGGGAACTATGGCTACACCTTC
CDR3 length: 15
J gene: TRBJ1-2
V gene: TRBV5-1
clone size: NA
D gene: NA

CDR3 protein: CASRPGRTNQPQHF
CDR3 DNA: TGTGCCAGCAGACCCGGACGGACCAATCAGCCCCAGCATTTT
CDR3 length: 14
J gene: TRBJ1-5
V gene: TRBV6-5
clone size: once
D gene: NA

CDR3 protein: CASSISRTGLNYGYTF
CDR3 DNA: TGTGCCAGTAGTATTTCGCGGACAGGGCTTAACTATGGCTACACCTTC
CDR3 length: 16
J gene: TRBJ1-2
V gene: TRBV19
clone size: NA
D gene: TRBD1

CDR3 protein: CASSDLQETQYF
CDR3 DNA: TGTGCCAGCAGTGACCTGCAAGAGACCCAGTACTTC
CDR3 length: 12
J gene: TRBJ2-5
V gene: TRBV2
clone size: NA
D gene: NA

CDR3 protein: CASSGLAGAGGELFF
CDR3 DNA: TGTGCCAGCAGCGGGCTAGCGGGAGCCGGAGGGGAGCTGTTTTTT
CDR3 length: 15
J gene: TRBJ2-2
V gene: TRBV9
clone size: NA
D gene: TRBD2

CDR3 protein: CASSRRIYTDTQYF
CDR3 DNA: TGTGCCAGCAGCCGACGGATATATACAGATACGCAGTATTTT
CDR3 length: 14
J gene: TRBJ2-3
V gene: TRBV27
clone size: NA
D gene: NA

CDR3 protein: CASSSGQGYYEQYF
CDR3 DNA: TGTGCCAGCAGCTCGGGACAGGGATACTACGAGCAGTACTTC
CDR3 length: 14
J gene: TRBJ2-7
V gene: TRBV7-8
clone size: NA
D gene: TRBD1

CDR3 protein: CASSLRNTGRHTEAFF
CDR3 DNA: TGTGCCAGCAGCTTAAGAAACACCGGGAGACACACTGAAGCTTTCTTT
CDR3 length: 16
J gene: TRBJ1-1
V gene: TRBV7-9
clone size: NA
D gene: NA

CDR3 protein: CASSYGERNSPLHF
CDR3 DNA: TGTGCCAGCAGTTACGGGGAAAGGAATTCACCCCTCCACTTT
CDR3 length: 14
J gene: TRBJ1-6
V gene: TRBV6-5
clone size: NA
D gene: NA

CDR3 protein: CASSRDYSTNEKLFF
CDR3 DNA: TGTGCCAGCAGCCGCGACTACTCAACTAATGAAAAACTGTTTTTT
CDR3 length: 15
J gene: TRBJ1-4
V gene: TRBV7-2
clone size: once
D gene: NA

CDR3 protein: CASSSGITGVIPDTQYF
CDR3 DNA: TGTGCCAGCAGCTCCGGGATCACAGGGGTGATCCCAGATACGCAGTATTTT
CDR3 length: 17
J gene: TRBJ2-3
V gene: TRBV7-9
clone size: NA
D gene: TRBD1

CDR3 protein: CASSSDGGLPRTQYF
CDR3 DNA: TGTGCCAGCAGCTCGGACGGAGGACTACCAAGGACCCAGTACTTC
CDR3 length: 15
J gene: TRBJ2-5
V gene: TRBV11-2
clone size: NA
D gene: NA

CDR3 protein: CASSSLGNQPQHF
CDR3 DNA: TGCGCCAGCAGCTCTCTAGGCAATCAGCCCCAGCATTTT
CDR3 length: 13
J gene: TRBJ1-5
V gene: TRBV5-1
clone size: NA
D gene: NA

CDR3 protein: CASRRAGGTFGYTF
CDR3 DNA: TGTGCCAGCAGAAGGGCAGGGGGGACCTTTGGCTACACCTTC
CDR3 length: 14
J gene: TRBJ1-2
V gene: TRBV13
clone size: NA
D gene: TRBD1